The clone carrying this T cell receptor (beta chain) was recorded only once. Repertoires were generated with immunoSEQ multiplex PCR, while TCRdb's copy carries only in-frame clones and drops some. The profile shows fewer than 700,000 clones, around nine tenths of them singletons. These data are taken from a study of shared T cell receptors in the human thymus. This CDR3 is 17 amino acids long. Germline V lookup: CDR1 LGHNA, CDR2 YNFKEQ. The V and J ends lost 0 bases and 2 bases, in that order; junction bases with no gene match: 6. These data were likewise used in another study, on human thymus T cells. Per that paper: The thymus tissue came from resections taken during corrective heart surgery. Thymic repertoires from unrelated individuals overlapped highly, related research reported.

This TCR derives from a boy in the first two years of life with a congenital heart defect. The chain employs TRBV4-2 and TRBJ2-1, with 8 bases matching TRBD2. The source material was thymocytes. CDR3 loop: CASSQEGGRSPYNEQFF. The CDR3 coding sequence is TGTGCCAGCAGCCAAGAAGGCGGGAGGTCTCCCTACAATGAGCAGTTCTTC.